Listed here is a single T cell receptor (beta chain). What it binds is not known. The record originates from a study of graft-versus-host responses after intestinal transplantation. In the study overall: Those transplanted obtained multivisceral, liver-intestinal, or isolated intestinal grafts.

Sequencing was performed with immunoSEQ multiplex PCR; in TCRdb, only in-frame clones are kept and a portion is missing. This table holds tens of thousands of clones, approximately 84% found once. The germline gives CDR1 PRHDT, CDR2 FYEKMQ (reference sequence). The CDR3 totals 14 residues. J was trimmed by 2 bases and V by 5 bases; bases with no gene match: 4. Study outcomes and limitations: Elevated graft-versus-host to host-versus-graft clonal ratios in allografts were recorded for patients with graft-donor T cell macrochimerism. Detected in recipient marrow were GvH clones, some of which were first observed in ileum or blood. Early after transplant, HvG clones declined as circulating GvH clones peaked.

Sample: unstimulated CD4+ T cells sorted from spleen or lymph node cells, taken before transplant. The source of this sequence is a human donor who was the organ donor for an intestinal transplant. The V call is TRBV13, the J call TRBJ1-2; 8 nucleotides match TRBD1. CDR3 bases: TGTGCCAGCAGCCCAGGGACAGGAAACTATGGCTACACCTTC. Protein: CASSPGTGNYGYTF. The full variable domain, rest sourced from reference TRBV13 and TRBJ1-2, is AAGVIQSPRHLIKEKRETATLKCYPIPRHDTVYWYQQGPGQDPQFLISFYEKMQSDKGSIPDRFSAQQFSDYHSELNMSSLELGDSALYFCASSPGTGNYGYTFGSGTRLTVV.